Listed here is a single TCR beta chain. The antigen is undetermined. Treatment: some 20 received Ad26.COV2.S at low or high dose, single or two shots; 5 received placebo; per-sample allocation not given. The investigators took samples on day 63 after the first vaccine or placebo injection. Boston provided a donor who was an adult aged 18-55 years. Only in-frame clones appear in the TCRdb table, and some are missing; sequencing was by immunoSEQ multiplex PCR. Of about 460,000 clones in the sample, nearly 90% were seen once. This sample stems from a study of Ad26.COV2.S vaccination and SARS-CoV-2 variants. Study-wide results and limits: Spike-specific responses of CD8+ and CD4+ T cells were reported to display substantial breadth after vaccination.

V was clipped by 4 bases and J by 5 bases, with 13 bases between them. The CDR3 covers 14 residues. In germline, CDR1 is SGHRS, CDR2 YFSETQ. The specimen comprised peripheral blood, sampled in a trial of Ad26.COV2.S vaccine versus placebo. The receptor comes from a person between 18 and 65 years old who received the Ad26.COV2.S COVID-19 vaccine or a placebo. V gene TRBV5-1 combines with J gene TRBJ1-5; a weak D match, TRBD1 (5 bases). The CDR3 protein is CASSPGLSDQPQHF. The CDR3 DNA follows: TGCGCCAGCAGCCCAGGGTTATCAGATCAGCCCCAGCATTTT.